A single sample is the source of the 17 T cell receptor beta chains below, sequenced in a study of metastatic and nonmetastatic thyroid tumors. Thyroid surgery was performed in patients who had received no treatment beforehand. TCRdb re-called clones via MiXCR from the PCR reads. The sample carries 35,000 to 45,000 clones, 12% recorded once. Sequenced input: blood. These receptors all stem from a male donor with papillary thyroid cancer or a benign thyroid nodule (not recorded which). Some clones in this sample may be carry-over from other donors' samples.

V usage is TRBV11-2 and J usage is TRBJ2-5; no clear D. V was trimmed by 2 bases and J by 6 bases, leaving 7 bases between them. CDR3 length: 12 amino acids. Germline V CDR1 and CDR2: SGHAT, FQNNGV. CDR3 in amino acids: CASSLSLQTQYF. CDR3 nucleotides: TGTGCCAGCAGCTTAAGTCTGCAGACCCAGTACTTC.

This clone was seen a handful of times. The V and J genes are TRBV6-1 and TRBJ2-7, with D possibly being TRBD1 (5 bases). V shed 4 bases and J shed 2 bases, with 15 bases lying between them. The CDR3 spans 15 residues. Germline V gene lookup returns CDR1 MNHNS and CDR2 SASEGT. The CDR3 reads CASSVGAGPTYEQYF. For the CDR3, the DNA is TGTGCCAGCAGTGTTGGTGCAGGGCCCACCTACGAGCAGTACTTC.

The V gene is TRBV27, the J gene TRBJ2-3; possibly TRBD1 or TRBD2 for D (5 bases each). CDR1 is MNHEY and CDR2 is SMNVEV in the germline V gene (reference sequence). V lost 6 bases and J 0 bases, leaving 16 bases between the germline ends. The CDR3 covers 16 residues. CDR3 residues: CASSLGVKPSTDTQYF. For the CDR3, the DNA is TGTGCCAGCAGCTTGGGGGTGAAGCCCAGCACAGATACGCAGTATTTT.

This clone was counted at least ten times. CDR3 amino acids: CASSYSDRAETQYF. For the CDR3, the DNA is TGTGCCAGCAGTTACTCCGACAGGGCGGAGACCCAGTACTTC. The genes are TRBV6-5 and TRBJ2-5; 7 positions match TRBD1. The CDR3 extends over 14 amino acids. The V gene's germline CDR1 is MNHEY and CDR2 SVGAGI. Trimming removed 0 bases from V and 5 bases from J; junction bases left unmatched: 3.

CDR3 DNA: TGTGCCAGCAGTTACTCCGGGACAGGGGGGCGGCATAGCAATCAGCCCCAGCATTTT. As protein: CASSYSGTGGRHSNQPQHF. This chain links TRBV6-2 or TRBV6-3 with TRBJ1-5; 11 bases line up with TRBD1. The junction had 7 bases not matched to a gene; V was cut back by 0 bases and J by 0 bases. CDR3 length: 19 amino acids. Germline values: CDR1 MNHEY, CDR2 SVGEGT.

This clone showed up just a few times. The chain recombines TRBV3-1 with TRBJ2-3; D remains unclear. Germline CDR1 LGHDT, CDR2 YNNKEL (reference sequence). CDR3 length: 13 amino acids. Trimming took 1 base from V and 1 from J, leaving 3 bases between them. In DNA form, the CDR3 reads TGTGCCAGCAGCCAAGTGGGCACAGATACGCAGTATTTT. Translation gives CASSQVGTDTQYF.

A word on this clone: The sample contains more than one DNA sequence encoding this CDR3. The rearrangement links TRBV3-1 to TRBJ2-7; 10 bases line up with TRBD2. J was trimmed by 4 bases and V by 1 base; bases with no gene match: 7. This CDR3 region has 16 residues. Germline CDR1 LGHDT, CDR2 YNNKEL (reference sequence). The CDR3 DNA sequence: TGTGCCAGCAGCCAAGTTAGAGCTAGCGGGAGTTACGAGCAGTACTTC. Translating it yields CASSQVRASGSYEQYF.

In its sample, this clone was seen many times. Other DNA sequences of this sample code for an identical CDR3. V usage is TRBV4-1 and J usage is TRBJ1-2; no clear D. The V end lost 3 bases, the J end lost 4 bases, and 15 bases lay between the germline ends. CDR3 length: 15 residues. Germline V gene lookup returns CDR1 MGHRA and CDR2 YSYEKL. DNA for the CDR3: TGCGCCAGCAGCCACCCCGAAGGAACCTCCTATGGCTACACCTTC. It codes for CASSHPEGTSYGYTF.

This clone is categorized as medium-sized. V usage is TRBV28 and J usage is TRBJ1-2; 9 nucleotides agree with TRBD1. The CDR3 sequence is 14 residues long. CDR1 MDHEN and CDR2 SYDVKM come from the germline V gene. J gave up 2 bases and V 3 bases, and 1 base lay outside the gene matches. The chain's CDR3 is CASSFGTGNYGYTF. The CDR3 DNA is TGTGCCAGCAGTTTCGGGACAGGGAACTATGGCTACACCTTC.

This clone has at least ten counts. The chain employs TRBV18 and TRBJ2-7, with D uncertain. The CDR3 covers 12 residues. CDR1 KGHSH and CDR2 LQKENI come from the germline V gene. The germline V and J ends were trimmed by 1 base and 5 bases, with 6 bases remaining between them. CDR3 loop: CASSPQGHEQYF. The CDR3 DNA reads TGTGCCAGCTCACCACAGGGTCACGAGCAGTACTTC.

V and J are TRBV18 and TRBJ1-4, with 8 bases identical to TRBD1. Germline V CDR1 and CDR2: KGHSH, LQKENI. CDR3 length equals 15 residues. With V trimmed by 5 bases and J by 7 bases, 9 bases remained unmatched. CDR3: CASSDDRGWGEKLFF. The CDR3 DNA sequence: TGTGCCAGCTCAGATGACAGGGGATGGGGTGAAAAACTGTTTTTT. Full variable domain (rest looked up from reference TRBV18 and TRBJ1-4): NAGVMQNPRHLVRRRGQEARLRCSPMKGHSHVYWYRQLPEEGLKFMVYLQKENIIDESGMPKERFSAEFPKEGPSILRIQQVVRGDSAAYFCASSDDRGWGEKLFFGSGTQLSVL.

As for this clone: This may come from a read error, since a much larger clone is one base off. V usage is TRBV11-2 and J usage is TRBJ2-1; 7 nucleotides line up with TRBD2. V shed 2 bases and J 2 bases; nucleotides not matched to a gene: 6. This CDR3 is built from 16 residues. Per germline, CDR1 SGHAT and CDR2 FQNNGV. CDR3 residues: CASSLLPSGAYNEQFF. Written as DNA, the CDR3 is TGTGCCAGCAGCTTATTGCCTAGCGGCGCCTACAATGAGCAGTTCTTC.

This clone came up many times. This chain joins TRBV4-3 and TRBJ1-3, with 9 bases aligning to TRBD1. Trimming at V came to 0 bases and at J to 5 bases, leaving 5 bases not matched to a gene. CDR1 and CDR2 (germline): LGHNA, YSLEER. CDR3 length: 16 amino acids. DNA for the CDR3: TGCGCCAGCAGCCAAGACCGACAGGGGGGGAGAAACACCATATATTTT. Protein: CASSQDRQGGRNTIYF.

This clone was detected ten times or more. The rearrangement uses TRBV7-9 and TRBJ1-2; 10 nucleotides align to TRBD1. The germline V gene encodes CDR1 SEHNR and CDR2 FQNEAQ (reference sequence). The CDR3 is 14 amino acids. V lost 5 bases to trimming and J lost 7 bases; unmatched junction nucleotides: 7. The CDR3: CASSPRQGASGYTF. The CDR3 region has the DNA TGTGCCAGCAGCCCTCGACAGGGGGCTAGTGGCTACACCTTC. Combining the CDR3 with reference TRBV7-9 and TRBJ1-2 gives the whole variable domain DTGVSQNPRHKITKRGQNVTFRCDPISEHNRLYWYRQTLGQGPEFLTYFQNEAQLEKSRLLSDRFSAERPKGSFSTLEIQRTEQGDSAMYLCASSPRQGASGYTFGSGTRLTVV.

Regarding this clone: Since the CDR3 does not end with the conserved phenylalanine or tryptophan, this likely comes from a read error. This rearrangement joins TRBV28 to TRBJ1-2; tentative D call: TRBD1 (6 bases). CDR3 size: 13 residues. V gave up 6 bases and J gave up 3 bases, with 11 bases separating them. CDR1 and CDR2 from the germline V gene are MDHEN and SYDVKM. The CDR3 nucleotides read TGTGCCAGCAGAGGACAGTCCTACTATGGCTACACCTCC. As protein: CASRGQSYYGYTS.

This clone was observed a handful of times. A much larger clonotype is one base distant, so this may be a read error. This chain links TRBV29-1 with TRBJ1-5; the D gene is possibly TRBD1 (5 bases). The V gene's germline CDR1 is SQVTM and CDR2 ANQGSEA. This CDR3 region has 13 residues. CDR3 coding DNA: TGCAGCGTCGCATCCGGGGGGAATCACCCCCAGCATTTT. Translating gives CSVASGGNHPQHF. The full variable domain, rest sourced from reference TRBV29-1 and TRBJ1-5, is SAVISQKPSRDICQRGTSLTIQCQVDSQVTMMFWYRQQPGQSLTLIATANQGSEATYESGFVIDKFPISRPNLTFSTLTVSNMSPEDSSIYLCSVASGGNHPQHFGDGTRLSIL.

In its sample, this clone was seen many times. The rearrangement links TRBV20-1 to TRBJ1-1, with a possible D match to TRBD1 (5 bases). Trimming removed 0 bases from V and 11 bases from J, with 19 bases in between. Germline loops: CDR1 DFQATT, CDR2 SNEGSKA (reference sequence). The CDR3 contains 14 residues. Here the CDR3 reads CSARDSGGVRWAFF. The CDR3 nucleotides are TGCAGTGCTAGAGATTCAGGAGGGGTTCGGTGGGCTTTCTTT.